These T cell receptor beta chains were read from a single sample in a study of control samples from healthy donors and cancer patients. Only in-frame clones appear in the TCRdb table, and some are missing; sequencing was by immunoSEQ multiplex PCR. The sample gives roughly 95,000 clones, about nine tenths of which show up once; 0.85% to 1% is in the top ten. The specimen sequenced was blood. These receptors all come from a woman in her 30s in good health. The CDR3 runs from the conserved cysteine through the conserved F or W. D genes are given only for firm matches. Expanded clones are given a class, and other clones once, few, many or no size at all.

clone_size	d_call	v_call	j_call	cdr3_aa	cdr3_nt
-	-	TRBV6-5	TRBJ2-1	CASSYIVGANEQFF	TGTGCCAGCAGTTACATCGTCGGTGCCAATGAGCAGTTCTTC
-	-	TRBV7-6	TRBJ2-1	CASSLDPGRGNEQFF	TGTGCCAGCAGCTTAGACCCGGGTCGGGGCAATGAGCAGTTCTTC
-	-	TRBV5-1	TRBJ1-1	CASSFWGSGTEAFF	TGCGCCAGCAGCTTCTGGGGGTCCGGCACTGAAGCTTTCTTT
-	TRBD1	TRBV2	TRBJ1-5	CASSEIGTGIQPQHF	TGTGCCAGCAGTGAAATCGGGACAGGGATTCAGCCCCAGCATTTT
-	-	TRBV24-1	TRBJ2-5	CATSETGGALQETQYF	TGTGCCACCAGTGAGACGGGCGGGGCGCTCCAAGAGACCCAGTACTTC
-	TRBD2	TRBV19	TRBJ2-2	CASSGSSGRMNGELFF	TGTGCCAGTAGTGGATCTAGCGGGAGGATGAACGGGGAGCTGTTTTTT
-	-	TRBV18	TRBJ2-4	CASSRGTAKNIQYF	TGTGCCAGCTCACGGGGCACAGCCAAAAACATTCAGTACTTC
medium-sized	-	TRBV6-6	TRBJ1-1	CASSSRENTEAFF	TGTGCCAGCAGCAGCAGGGAGAACACTGAAGCTTTCTTT
-	-	TRBV5-4	TRBJ1-2	CASSDDSYGYTF	TGTGCCAGCAGCGACGACAGTTATGGCTACACCTTC
-	TRBD2	TRBV30	TRBJ2-3	CAWSELAGGADTQYF	TGTGCCTGGAGCGAACTAGCGGGGGGTGCAGATACGCAGTATTTT
once	-	TRBV28	TRBJ1-5	CASSFLANQPQHF	TGTGCCAGCAGTTTTCTGGCTAATCAGCCCCAGCATTTT
-	TRBD1	TRBV5-1	TRBJ1-1	CASSPRTGVDTEAFF	TGCGCCAGCAGCCCTAGGACAGGGGTAGACACTGAAGCTTTCTTT
few	-	TRBV6-2/TRBV6-3	TRBJ2-1	CASSFSPDSSGEQFF	TGTGCCAGCAGTTTTTCTCCAGACTCCTCTGGTGAGCAGTTCTTC
-	TRBD1	TRBV9	TRBJ2-5	CASSRDRELIETQYF	TGTGCCAGCAGCCGGGACAGGGAACTGATAGAGACCCAGTACTTC
-	TRBD1	TRBV6-4	TRBJ1-2	CASSTSWDRGLSF	TGTGCCAGCAGTACCTCCTGGGACAGGGGATTAAGCTTC